This T cell receptor beta chain originates from a study of T cells in Graves' hyperthyroidism and ophthalmopathy. Study details: Peripheral blood was drawn at first diagnosis, prior to all treatment.

RNA transcripts served as the template for amplifying TCR beta CDR3 regions. With the HTBI primer set, the TCR CDR3 went through a first round of RT-PCR. MiXCR was run by TCRdb on the multiplex PCR reads, yielding one entry per CDR3 protein. Here the sample spans around 350,000 distinct CDR3 sequences, 15% to 19% being singletons. Comment on this clonotype: The DNA is omitted, as the CDR3 cannot be located on it reliably, and the CDR3 follows TCRdb's listing.

Exclusion criteria comprised uncontrolled infection, other autoimmune disease, pregnancy or lactation. Used for diagnoses were clinical symptoms, serum thyroxine and TRAb, thyroid ultrasound and orbital computed tomography. Per germline, CDR1 SGHRS and CDR2 YFSETQ. The CDR3 region is 15 residues in length, termini included. Sample: blood. The receptor was isolated from a woman aged 18-35 years with Graves' hyperthyroidism that later progressed to Graves' ophthalmopathy. J is TRBJ1-5 and V is TRBV5-1; whether TRBD1, the table's D call, matches the DNA was not checked. CDR3 sequence reads: CASSLWGRGNQPRHF.